Sequencing of this TCR beta chain was carried out in a study of CD8 T cells in Susac syndrome. With random hexamers, reverse transcription was performed on about 0.45 to 1 ug of RNA. TCRdb fed the immunoSEQ multiplex PCR reads into MiXCR, producing one record per CDR3 protein. The sample lists tens of thousands of distinct CDR3 sequences, roughly 93% occurring once. J lost 3 bases, V lost 6 bases, and 11 bases had no gene match. The CDR3 totals 16 residues. Germline V lookup: CDR1 MDHEN, CDR2 SYDVKM. The count of this clonotype is one. The chain couples TRBV28 to TRBJ1-5; 7 nucleotides align to TRBD1. The clonotype comes from a human donor in good health. Sequencing was carried out using CD8+ T cells from PBMCs. CDR3 amino acids: CASRQHRGNNNQPQHF. The CDR3, as DNA: TGTGCCAGCAGGCAACACAGGGGAAACAACAATCAGCCCCAGCATTTT.